This T cell receptor (beta chain) was recorded in a study of blood T cells in healthy people across ages. Study as a whole: Template switching retrieved approximately one barcoded beta molecule for each two T cells. Whole-study findings and limits: Both naive CD4+ cell counts and diversity were greater in long-lived donors than in aged donors.

It was with a sample-barcoded 5' primer and a J-beta primer mix that a second PCR of roughly 6 to 11 cycles was run. Using its own MiXCR run on the 5' RACE reads, TCRdb lists one record per CDR3 protein. The sample has hundreds of thousands of distinct CDR3 sequences; roughly 60% are singletons. As regards this clonotype: Antigen specificity is unknown.

The total RNA that was extracted per sample amounted to at least 6 micrograms. This CDR3 contains 12 residues. V lost 0 bases and J lost 12; bases outside the gene matches: 3. Germline V gene data show CDR1 as SGHRS and CDR2 as YFSETQ. The sequenced sample consisted of blood. This receptor was taken from a man younger than 45 in good health. The V call is TRBV5-1, the J call TRBJ2-1; 7 bases fit TRBD1. CDR3 sequence reads: CASSLDRGRQFF. CDR3 nucleotides: TGCGCCAGCAGCTTGGACAGGGGAAGGCAGTTCTTC. Filled out from reference TRBV5-1 and TRBJ2-1, the complete variable domain reads KAGVTQTPRYLIKTRGQQVTLSCSPISGHRSVSWYQQTPGQGLQFLFEYFSETQRNKGNFPGRFSGRQFSNSRSEMNVSTLELGDSALYLCASSLDRGRQFFGPGTRLTVL.